This T cell receptor (beta chain) was sequenced for a study of blood T cell repertoires in COVID-19. Turning to the study itself: Samples representing acute and convalescent COVID-19 were sourced from the United States, Italy and Spain. T cells, B-cell-depleted T cells, or PBMCs supplied cDNA or gDNA.

With 2 bases removed from V and 11 bases from J, the gap between germline ends came to 15 bases. The CDR3 has 13 residues. The germline CDR1 and CDR2 sequences are KGHSH and LQKENI. This clone was seen a few times. Other DNA sequences in this sample translate to the same CDR3. In the original workflow: Estimates of nucleated cell counts were drawn from the amplification of reference gene primers. Repertoires were generated with immunoSEQ multiplex PCR, while TCRdb's copy carries only in-frame clones and drops some. The V and J calls and clone size are taken from that table; D and trimming were inferred from the DNA. The sample shows about 240,000 clones, around 86% of them seen only once.

The rearrangement uses TRBV18 and TRBJ1-2, with D perhaps matching TRBD1 (6 bases). Specimen: peripheral blood. The TCR comes from a woman aged 25 to 45 who had recovered from COVID-19. The DNA of the CDR3 is TGTGCCAGCTCACCATCGGACAGCCGAGGATACACCTTC. Its protein product is CASSPSDSRGYTF. The complete variable domain, with remaining parts taken from reference TRBV18 and TRBJ1-2, reads NAGVMQNPRHLVRRRGQEARLRCSPMKGHSHVYWYRQLPEEGLKFMVYLQKENIIDESGMPKERFSAEFPKEGPSILRIQQVVRGDSAAYFCASSPSDSRGYTFGSGTRLTVV.